This T cell receptor (beta chain) was observed in a study of CD8+CD57+ T cells in acquired aplastic anemia. The sample holds a few counts of this clonotype. Patients sequenced had flow cytometry evidence of CD8+CD57+ cell expansion. The germline V and J ends were trimmed by 5 bases and 2 bases, with 13 bases remaining between them. This CDR3 contains 14 residues. Germline V gives CDR1 SNHLY, CDR2 FYNNEI. Genomic DNA, the template, was used for profiling of the TCR beta VDJ and CDR3. TCRdb re-called the reads through MiXCR, storing one row per CDR3 protein. This table holds about 98,000 distinct CDR3 sequences, about 67% found once.

The sequencing input was sorted CD4+, CD8+, or CD8+CD57+ T cells (not recorded which) from PBMCs. This rearrangement joins TRBV2 to TRBJ2-7, with D possibly TRBD1 on 6 matching bases. This TCR was sampled from a human donor with aplastic anemia. This CDR3 is CASSQGTGTYEQYF. In DNA form, the CDR3 reads TGTGCCAGCAGTCAAGGTACAGGGACCTACGAGCAGTACTTC.